This is a list of T cell receptor beta chains from one sample in a study of shared clonotypes between healthy human individuals. Generated by immunoSEQ multiplex PCR, the TCRdb table keeps only in-frame clones and is missing some. The data show some 2,000,000 clones, about 95% seen once. Sequencing was carried out using naive CD8+ T cells sorted from blood. Every receptor here comes from a young man in good health. Both conserved end residues are part of each CDR3. Fields, in order: clone size, V gene, J gene, CDR3 protein. Clone size appears in some rows only: once, few, many, or a class for an expanded clone.

>NA|TRBV18|TRBJ1-1
CASSPDRGNTEAFF
>once|TRBV19|TRBJ1-3
CASSITGTSGNTIYF
>NA|TRBV27|TRBJ2-5
CASSFASGSGLETQYF
>NA|TRBV19|TRBJ1-6
CASTPGQLSSYNSPLHF
>few|TRBV19|TRBJ1-2
CASSIGHRGEGYTF
>NA|TRBV6-1|TRBJ1-5
CASSEEWGRPNQPQHF
>NA|TRBV30|TRBJ2-7
CAWSWTGGEQYF
>NA|TRBV4-1|TRBJ1-2
CASSQEPGNYGYTF
>NA|TRBV6-1|TRBJ2-7
CASSEWASGGGLLYEQYF
>NA|TRBV7-6|TRBJ2-2
CASSYLAGEYTGELFF
>NA|TRBV29-1|TRBJ1-3
CSVESAGFPDSSGNTIYF
>NA|TRBV29-1|TRBJ2-1
CSVEATREQFF
>NA|TRBV4-1|TRBJ2-1
CASSQMVAGNEQFF
>few|TRBV29-1|TRBJ1-1
CSVVMNTEAFF
>NA|TRBV28|TRBJ2-7
CASSSTGTYDDEQYF
>NA|TRBV19|TRBJ1-5
CASSPTGEGIQPQHF
>NA|TRBV13|TRBJ1-6
CASSLGGQNYNSPLHF
>NA|TRBV11-2|TRBJ2-1
CASSHDTSSGEQFF
>once|TRBV7-9|TRBJ1-1
CASSPWGTEAFF
>NA|TRBV7-6|TRBJ1-1
CASSLGTNTEAFF
>NA|TRBV7-9|TRBJ2-7
CASSLGEGAVIYEQYF
>NA|TRBV7-2|TRBJ2-1
CASSLRGEGSYNEQFF
>NA|TRBV9|TRBJ1-1
CASSGPPVGTGNTEAFF
>NA|TRBV2|TRBJ2-1
CASTMTTGGIYNEQFF
>NA|TRBV27|TRBJ2-7
CASSTRGGEQYF
>once|TRBV7-8|TRBJ2-3
CASSGRTRDSTDTQYF
>NA|TRBV6-5|TRBJ2-4
CASRPTGSNIQYF
>NA|TRBV4-3|TRBJ2-1
CASSQDRASGGYNEQFF
>NA|TRBV6-6|TRBJ1-4
CASSYSSGGNEKLFF
>NA|TRBV27|TRBJ2-1
CASSLTGYFYNEQFF
>NA|TRBV9|TRBJ1-2
CASSTAGALYNYGYTF
>NA|TRBV11-2|TRBJ2-7
CASSPGQGAKKEQYF
>NA|TRBV7-9|TRBJ1-1
CASSRTGFNTEAFF
>NA|TRBV15|TRBJ2-2
CATSRESLAGLAGELFF
>NA|TRBV6-1|TRBJ1-2
CASSETRNGYGYTF
>NA|TRBV6-5|TRBJ1-2
CASSYTAGGQDYGYTF
>NA|TRBV5-1|TRBJ2-3
CASSARGTDTQYF
>NA|TRBV18|TRBJ1-3
CASSPSRGQFSGNTIYF
>NA|TRBV7-9|TRBJ1-1
CASSLPDSEAFF
>NA|TRBV5-1|TRBJ1-5
CASSPVGGNQPQHF
>NA|TRBV29-1|TRBJ2-3
CSGLAGGADTQYF
>NA|TRBV30|TRBJ2-7
CAWIDTSGLAGKSSYEQYF
>NA|TRBV6-5|TRBJ1-2
CATRVSGFGISGYTF
>NA|TRBV7-9|TRBJ1-4
CASSSPGQGPEKLFF
>NA|TRBV14|TRBJ2-7
CASSQERGSEQYF
>NA|TRBV9|TRBJ2-2
CASSVGQNTGELFF
>NA|TRBV4-1|TRBJ2-7
CASSQEGLAGRYEQYF
>NA|TRBV7-9|TRBJ2-5
CASSPTSGRVETQYF
>NA|TRBV7-8|TRBJ1-3
CASSLQGTGQDTIYF
>NA|TRBV30|TRBJ2-7
CAWSVGGYEQYF
>NA|TRBV15|TRBJ2-1
CATSRVPYNEQFF
>NA|TRBV30|TRBJ2-7
CAWSVLGTTYEQYF
>NA|TRBV28|TRBJ2-2
CASSFPEGSNTGELFF
>NA|TRBV9|TRBJ1-2
CASSDGISYGYTF
>NA|TRBV6-5|TRBJ2-3
CASSYQGPGDTQYF